This is a list of T cell receptor beta chains from one sample in a study of blood T cell repertoires in COVID-19. TCRdb's copy holds only in-frame clones and misses some; the assay was immunoSEQ multiplex PCR. Of fewer than 300,000 clones listed, approximately 90% are singletons. Sequences were obtained from peripheral blood. These receptors originate from a woman in her fifties or sixties with COVID-19, enrolled during active disease. Each CDR3 is given with its conserved first and last residue. Each record gives: J gene, clone size, D gene, V gene, CDR3 DNA, CDR3 protein. A D gene is named only where the DNA matches it firmly. Clone size is not always given. Where it is, it says once, few, many or a class for expanded clones.

TRBJ1-4 NA NA TRBV4-1 TGCGCCAGCAGCCAAGATGTTCTAAATGAAAAACTGTTTTTT CASSQDVLNEKLFF
TRBJ2-6 NA NA TRBV7-3 TGTGCCAGCAGCTTAAGTTTCAACTCTGGGGCCAACGTCCTGACTTTC CASSLSFNSGANVLTF
TRBJ1-3 NA NA TRBV5-8 TGTGCCAGCAGTGCTGGCACGAACTCTGGAAACACCATATATTTT CASSAGTNSGNTIYF
TRBJ2-1 NA TRBD2 TRBV7-6 TGTGCCAGCAGCTCCGTTAGCGGGAGACAGTACAATGAGCAGTTCTTC CASSSVSGRQYNEQFF
TRBJ2-7 NA TRBD1 TRBV7-2 TGTGCCAGCAGTCCGGGACAGGGGGCGTCCAGATACGAGCAGTACTTC CASSPGQGASRYEQYF
TRBJ1-6 NA TRBD1 TRBV5-5 TGTGCCAGCAGCTTACAGGGGCGCGATAATTCACCCCTCCACTTT CASSLQGRDNSPLHF
TRBJ2-3 NA TRBD2 TRBV2 TGTGCCAGCAGTGTACGAGCGGGAGACTTCACAGATACGCAGTATTTT CASSVRAGDFTDTQYF
TRBJ2-7 once TRBD2 TRBV6-2/TRBV6-3 TGTGCCAGCAGTCCCATGGGACTAGCGGGAAGCTCCGAGCAGTACTTC CASSPMGLAGSSEQYF
TRBJ2-3 NA TRBD2 TRBV7-2 TGTGCCAGCGGTTTAGGTGGCGGGAGCCACGGAGATACGCAGTATTTT CASGLGGGSHGDTQYF
TRBJ2-1 NA TRBD1 TRBV7-9 TGTGCCAGCAGCTTATGGATACTAGGGGGCCCAAGGAATGAGCAGTTCTTC CASSLWILGGPRNEQFF
TRBJ1-1 NA NA TRBV27 TGTGCCAGCAGTTGGGGAGGGGCACTGAACACTGAAGCTTTCTTT CASSWGGALNTEAFF
TRBJ1-1 NA NA TRBV6-1 TGTGCCAGCAGAGAAAACCCCTGGACAACTAACACTGAAGCTTTCTTT CASRENPWTTNTEAFF
TRBJ1-2 NA NA TRBV29-1 TGCAGCGTTGACGGACAGAGGGGGAAGTGGGGCTATGGCTACACCTTC CSVDGQRGKWGYGYTF